The 6 T cell receptor beta chains given below trace back to one sample, sequenced in a study of T cell changes during pregnancy in multiple sclerosis. Some clones are missing from TCRdb's copy, which holds only in-frame ones; the method was immunoSEQ multiplex PCR. The sample lists 100,000 to 130,000 clones; approximately 90% were seen once. Sequenced here: peripheral blood, sampled in the third trimester of pregnancy. The origin of the receptors is a female donor in good health, enrolled as a control in a pregnancy study.

This sequence joins TRBV30 and TRBJ1-5; D is possibly TRBD1 (6 bases). With 3 bases removed from V and 4 bases from J, the gap between germline ends came to 10 bases. This CDR3 is 13 amino acids long. CDR1 is GTSNPN, CDR2 SVGIG, per germline (reference sequence). The CDR3 DNA reads TGTGCCTGGAGCACGACAGGAAATCAGCCCCAGCATTTT. Protein product: CAWSTTGNQPQHF.

This chain's CDR3 is CASSLEIRTGGQSPLHF. Written as DNA, the CDR3 is TGCGCCAGCAGCTTGGAAATCAGGACAGGGGGCCAATCACCCCTCCACTTT. This chain connects TRBV5-1 to TRBJ1-6; 11 nucleotides line up with TRBD1. Germline V gene sequence: CDR1 SGHRS, CDR2 YFSETQ. This CDR3 comprises 17 residues. With 0 bases clipped from V and 10 bases from J, the junction kept 9 bases outside the gene matches.

V gene TRBV9 combines with J gene TRBJ2-1, with TRBD2 identical over 9 bases. Germline V gives CDR1 SGDLS, CDR2 YYNGEE. J lost 6 bases, V lost 4 bases, and 8 bases had no gene match. The CDR3 runs 15 residues. The CDR3 nucleotides read TGTGCCAGCAGCAAAGCGGGGGGCCCTTCCAATGAGCAGTTCTTC. It codes for CASSKAGGPSNEQFF.

The rearrangement uses TRBV7-8 and TRBJ2-2; the match to TRBD1 covers 10 bases. J gave up 5 bases and V 5 bases, and 11 bases lay outside the gene matches. CDR3 length: 17 residues. Germline V gene data show CDR1 as SGHVS and CDR2 as FQNEAQ. In DNA, the CDR3 is TGTGCCAGCAGCCATCCCCCGGGACAGGGGAAAACCGGGGAGCTGTTTTTT. Protein sequence: CASSHPPGQGKTGELFF.

The CDR3 loop reads CASSQSTGIMDRLGYTF. CDR3 DNA: TGTGCCAGCAGCCAATCAACGGGGATAATGGACAGGCTTGGCTACACCTTC. The chain has TRBV14 and TRBJ1-2; 7 nucleotides line up with TRBD1. With V trimmed by 2 bases and J by 7 bases, 16 bases remained unmatched. Looked up from germline, CDR1 is SGHDN and CDR2 is FVKESK. CDR3 size: 17 residues. Full variable domain (remainder filled in from reference TRBV14 and TRBJ1-2): EAGVTQFPSHSVIEKGQTVTLRCDPISGHDNLYWYRRVMGKEIKFLLHFVKESKQDESGMPNNRFLAERTGGTYSTLKVQPAELEDSGVYFCASSQSTGIMDRLGYTFGSGTRLTVV.

This chain connects TRBV11-2 to TRBJ2-7; D remains unclear. Trimming pared 5 bases from V and 13 bases from J, leaving 6 bases between. Looked up from germline, CDR1 is SGHAT and CDR2 is FQNNGV. The CDR3 extends over 8 amino acids. As DNA, the CDR3 is TGTGCCAGCAGCCCCCAATACTTC. Its protein is CASSPQYF.